This TCR beta chain came from a study of blood T cell repertoires in COVID-19. Measured with immunoSEQ multiplex PCR; TCRdb has only the in-frame clones, and not every one. In the table there are roughly 340,000 clones, 80% to 90% of which are singletons. The CDR3 sequence is 15 residues long. CDR1 MNHEY and CDR2 SVGAGI come from the germline V gene. V lost 2 bases, J lost 1 base, and 9 bases lay in between. With regard to this clone: The sample carries other DNA sequences with the same CDR3.

The TCR sequence derives from a man aged 35-49 years in a cohort exposed to, infected with or recovered from COVID-19 (not recorded which). Sequenced material: PBMCs or T cells enriched from blood (not recorded which). The chain carries TRBV6-5 and TRBJ2-4; possibly TRBD2 for D (7 bases). The CDR3 loop reads CASSYGGAAKNIQYF. The CDR3 DNA reads TGTGCCAGCAGTTACGGGGGGGCGGCCAAAAACATTCAGTACTTC.